Listed below are T cell receptor beta chains from one sample, sequenced in a study of cytomegalovirus exposure and HLA in healthy donors. Assay used: immunoSEQ multiplex PCR; TCRdb lists only in-frame clones, some missing. The sample lists approximately 180,000 clones; 80% were seen once. Sequenced: PBMCs. The origin of the receptors is a man aged 25-40 years in good health and CMV-seropositive. The CDR3 runs from the conserved cysteine through the conserved F or W. Fields, in order: J gene, clone size, D gene, V gene, CDR3 protein, CDR3 DNA. A D gene is named only where the DNA matches it firmly. Clone size is not always given. Where it is, it says once, few, many or a class for expanded clones.

j_gene: TRBJ2-7; abundance: once; d_gene: TRBD1; v_gene: TRBV28; CDR3aa: CASDGTADYEQYF; CDR3nt: TGTGCCAGTGATGGGACAGCTGACTACGAGCAGTACTTC
j_gene: TRBJ2-3; abundance: once; d_gene: TRBD2; v_gene: TRBV6-1; CDR3aa: CASSKGTGGLAGDPDTQYF; CDR3nt: TGTGCCAGCAGTAAAGGGACAGGAGGACTAGCGGGAGATCCAGATACGCAGTATTTT
j_gene: TRBJ1-2; abundance: -; d_gene: TRBD1; v_gene: TRBV9; CDR3aa: CASSSTTRTGDYGYTF; CDR3nt: TGTGCCAGCAGCTCAACAACCCGGACAGGCGACTATGGCTACACCTTC
j_gene: TRBJ2-1; abundance: -; d_gene: TRBD2; v_gene: TRBV4-2; CDR3aa: CASSQDLAGDYNEQFF; CDR3nt: TGTGCCAGCAGCCAAGATCTAGCGGGGGACTACAATGAGCAGTTCTTC
j_gene: TRBJ1-1; abundance: -; d_gene: -; v_gene: TRBV4-1; CDR3aa: CASSQVTVNTEAFF; CDR3nt: TGCGCCAGCAGCCAAGTTACGGTTAACACTGAAGCTTTCTTT
j_gene: TRBJ1-2; abundance: few; d_gene: TRBD1; v_gene: TRBV5-4; CDR3aa: CASSTTGGGGYTF; CDR3nt: TGTGCCAGCAGCACCACAGGGGGAGGCGGCTACACCTTC
j_gene: TRBJ2-3; abundance: few; d_gene: -; v_gene: TRBV5-1; CDR3aa: CASSEIADTQYF; CDR3nt: TGCGCCAGCAGCGAAATAGCCGATACGCAGTATTTT
j_gene: TRBJ1-1; abundance: -; d_gene: -; v_gene: TRBV18; CDR3aa: CASYLSRADTEAFF; CDR3nt: TGTGCCAGTTACCTGAGCAGGGCGGACACTGAAGCTTTCTTT
j_gene: TRBJ1-2; abundance: -; d_gene: -; v_gene: TRBV2; CDR3aa: CASSPSGGGYTF; CDR3nt: TGTGCCAGCAGTCCATCGGGGGGGGGCTACACCTTC
j_gene: TRBJ2-3; abundance: -; d_gene: TRBD1; v_gene: TRBV9; CDR3aa: CASSGQGGGGTDTQYF; CDR3nt: TGTGCCAGCAGCGGACAGGGTGGAGGCGGCACAGATACGCAGTATTTT
j_gene: TRBJ2-1; abundance: -; d_gene: TRBD1; v_gene: TRBV4-2; CDR3aa: CASSQVGQGIDEQFF; CDR3nt: TGTGCCAGCAGCCAAGTCGGACAGGGAATCGATGAGCAGTTCTTC
j_gene: TRBJ2-7; abundance: -; d_gene: -; v_gene: TRBV9; CDR3aa: CASSDGTGTYEQYF; CDR3nt: TGTGCCAGCAGCGATGGTACGGGAACCTACGAGCAGTACTTC
j_gene: TRBJ2-2; abundance: -; d_gene: -; v_gene: TRBV4-1; CDR3aa: CASSYSGELFF; CDR3nt: TGCGCCAGCAGCTATTCCGGGGAGCTGTTTTTT
j_gene: TRBJ1-1; abundance: -; d_gene: -; v_gene: TRBV2; CDR3aa: CASSEEGVAFF; CDR3nt: TGTGCCAGCAGTGAAGAAGGGGTAGCTTTCTTT
j_gene: TRBJ2-1; abundance: -; d_gene: TRBD1; v_gene: TRBV27; CDR3aa: CASWGTGYEQFF; CDR3nt: TGTGCCAGCTGGGGGACAGGATATGAGCAGTTCTTC
j_gene: TRBJ2-7; abundance: -; d_gene: TRBD1; v_gene: TRBV5-1; CDR3aa: CASSSGTEFYEQYF; CDR3nt: TGCGCCAGCAGCTCCGGGACAGAGTTCTACGAGCAGTACTTC
j_gene: TRBJ2-3; abundance: -; d_gene: -; v_gene: TRBV9; CDR3aa: CASSVGISGSTDTQYF; CDR3nt: TGTGCCAGCAGCGTAGGCATTAGCGGTAGCACAGATACGCAGTATTTT
j_gene: TRBJ2-3; abundance: -; d_gene: -; v_gene: TRBV6-4; CDR3aa: CASSDGGGAADTQYF; CDR3nt: TGTGCCAGCAGTGACGGCGGAGGGGCCGCAGATACGCAGTATTTT
j_gene: TRBJ2-1; abundance: once; d_gene: -; v_gene: TRBV27; CDR3aa: CASSSTLRQFF; CDR3nt: TGTGCCAGCAGTTCGACACTGCGGCAGTTCTTC
j_gene: TRBJ1-5; abundance: -; d_gene: TRBD1; v_gene: TRBV27; CDR3aa: CASSLYRGQSNQPQHF; CDR3nt: TGTGCCAGCAGTTTATACAGGGGCCAAAGCAATCAGCCCCAGCATTTT
j_gene: TRBJ2-2; abundance: -; d_gene: -; v_gene: TRBV6-4; CDR3aa: CASRIADNTGELFF; CDR3nt: TGTGCCAGCCGGATAGCGGATAACACCGGGGAGCTGTTTTTT
j_gene: TRBJ2-1; abundance: -; d_gene: -; v_gene: TRBV11-2; CDR3aa: CASSEIRNEQFF; CDR3nt: TGTGCCAGCAGCGAAATTCGGAATGAGCAGTTCTTC
j_gene: TRBJ2-5; abundance: -; d_gene: TRBD1; v_gene: TRBV2; CDR3aa: CASSRDRQQETQYF; CDR3nt: TGTGCCAGCAGTAGGGACAGGCAGCAAGAGACCCAGTACTTC
j_gene: TRBJ2-7; abundance: once; d_gene: TRBD2; v_gene: TRBV4-1; CDR3aa: CASSQGLAGPYEQYF; CDR3nt: TGCGCCAGCAGCCAGGGACTAGCGGGGCCCTACGAGCAGTACTTC
j_gene: TRBJ1-1; abundance: -; d_gene: -; v_gene: TRBV4-2; CDR3aa: CASSQPLQVSEAFF; CDR3nt: TGTGCCAGCAGCCAGCCCCTACAGGTCTCTGAAGCTTTCTTT
j_gene: TRBJ1-1; abundance: -; d_gene: TRBD1; v_gene: TRBV18; CDR3aa: CASSPRGENTEAFF; CDR3nt: TGTGCCAGCTCACCCAGGGGGGAGAACACTGAAGCTTTCTTT
j_gene: TRBJ2-7; abundance: few; d_gene: TRBD1; v_gene: TRBV7-9; CDR3aa: CASSLDRDRASYEQYF; CDR3nt: TGTGCCAGCAGCTTAGACCGGGACAGGGCCTCTTACGAGCAGTACTTC
j_gene: TRBJ2-1; abundance: -; d_gene: TRBD2; v_gene: TRBV7-3; CDR3aa: CASSQYPSGRASNEQFF; CDR3nt: TGTGCCAGCAGCCAATACCCTAGCGGGAGAGCCTCCAATGAGCAGTTCTTC
j_gene: TRBJ1-2; abundance: -; d_gene: TRBD1; v_gene: TRBV27; CDR3aa: CASSFHRDRALYGYTF; CDR3nt: TGTGCCAGCAGTTTTCACCGTGACAGGGCCCTCTATGGCTACACCTTC
j_gene: TRBJ1-2; abundance: -; d_gene: TRBD1; v_gene: TRBV25-1; CDR3aa: CASSRQGDNYGYTF; CDR3nt: TGTGCCAGCAGCAGACAGGGGGACAACTATGGCTACACCTTC
j_gene: TRBJ2-2; abundance: few; d_gene: -; v_gene: TRBV2; CDR3aa: CASSAVWGHGTGELFF; CDR3nt: TGTGCCAGCAGCGCCGTCTGGGGGCATGGGACCGGGGAGCTGTTTTTT
j_gene: TRBJ2-5; abundance: -; d_gene: TRBD2; v_gene: TRBV5-6; CDR3aa: CATFASGRPRETQYF; CDR3nt: TGTGCCACTTTTGCCAGCGGGAGGCCCCGGGAGACCCAGTACTTC
j_gene: TRBJ2-5; abundance: once; d_gene: TRBD2; v_gene: TRBV5-4; CDR3aa: CASSYMRGGRGQETQYF; CDR3nt: TGTGCCAGCAGCTATATGCGGGGGGGCCGAGGGCAAGAGACCCAGTACTTC
j_gene: TRBJ2-7; abundance: -; d_gene: TRBD1; v_gene: TRBV14; CDR3aa: CASSRQGVTYEQYF; CDR3nt: TGTGCCAGCAGCCGGCAGGGGGTCACCTACGAGCAGTACTTC
j_gene: TRBJ2-3; abundance: -; d_gene: TRBD2; v_gene: TRBV5-8; CDR3aa: CASSLGTSGTDTQYF; CDR3nt: TGTGCCAGCAGCTTGGGGACTAGCGGCACAGATACGCAGTATTTT
j_gene: TRBJ2-7; abundance: -; d_gene: TRBD2; v_gene: TRBV27; CDR3aa: CASSLQGSGRYEQYF; CDR3nt: TGTGCCAGCAGTCTCCAGGGGAGCGGGAGGTACGAGCAGTACTTC
j_gene: TRBJ2-1; abundance: -; d_gene: -; v_gene: TRBV4-2; CDR3aa: CASSQDLGRGTTYNEQFF; CDR3nt: TGTGCCAGCAGCCAAGATCTGGGGCGGGGGACAACCTACAATGAGCAGTTCTTC
j_gene: TRBJ2-3; abundance: -; d_gene: TRBD1; v_gene: TRBV2; CDR3aa: CASSADRVGTDTQYF; CDR3nt: TGTGCCAGCAGTGCGGACAGGGTAGGGACAGATACGCAGTATTTT
j_gene: TRBJ2-5; abundance: -; d_gene: -; v_gene: TRBV4-1; CDR3aa: CASSFMGQRQETQYF; CDR3nt: TGCGCCAGCAGTTTTATGGGACAACGGCAAGAGACCCAGTACTTC
j_gene: TRBJ1-2; abundance: -; d_gene: -; v_gene: TRBV2; CDR3aa: CASSIGVNYGYTF; CDR3nt: TGTGCCAGCAGCATAGGGGTTAACTATGGCTACACCTTC
j_gene: TRBJ1-1; abundance: -; d_gene: -; v_gene: TRBV7-2; CDR3aa: CASSLRGGVTEAFF; CDR3nt: TGTGCCAGCAGCTTACGGGGGGGGGTTACTGAAGCTTTCTTT
j_gene: TRBJ1-4; abundance: once; d_gene: -; v_gene: TRBV4-1; CDR3aa: CASSQEFQIGSTTNEKLFF; CDR3nt: TGCGCCAGCAGCCAAGAATTCCAGATAGGGAGTACAACTAATGAAAAACTGTTTTTT
j_gene: TRBJ2-3; abundance: -; d_gene: TRBD2; v_gene: TRBV5-1; CDR3aa: CASSTGLAGVTDTQYF; CDR3nt: TGCGCCAGCAGCACGGGACTAGCGGGGGTCACAGATACGCAGTATTTT
j_gene: TRBJ2-1; abundance: few; d_gene: TRBD2; v_gene: TRBV15; CDR3aa: CATGLANEQFF; CDR3nt: TGTGCCACCGGACTAGCGAATGAGCAGTTCTTC
j_gene: TRBJ2-1; abundance: few; d_gene: TRBD1; v_gene: TRBV2; CDR3aa: CASSADRGKEQFF; CDR3nt: TGTGCCAGCAGTGCCGACAGGGGCAAGGAGCAGTTCTTC
j_gene: TRBJ1-4; abundance: -; d_gene: -; v_gene: TRBV28; CDR3aa: CASRGGPINEKLFF; CDR3nt: TGTGCCAGCAGGGGGGGTCCAATTAATGAAAAACTGTTTTTT
j_gene: TRBJ2-3; abundance: -; d_gene: TRBD2; v_gene: TRBV29-1; CDR3aa: CSSDSRASGSTDTQYF; CDR3nt: TGCAGCTCAGATAGCAGGGCTAGCGGGAGCACAGATACGCAGTATTTT
j_gene: TRBJ2-7; abundance: -; d_gene: TRBD1; v_gene: TRBV19; CDR3aa: CASSMGATGITYEQYF; CDR3nt: TGTGCCAGTAGTATGGGGGCGACAGGGATTACCTACGAGCAGTACTTC
j_gene: TRBJ2-4; abundance: -; d_gene: TRBD2; v_gene: TRBV2; CDR3aa: CASSLTGTSGSNIQYF; CDR3nt: TGTGCCAGCAGTCTAACCGGGACTAGCGGGAGTAACATTCAGTACTTC
j_gene: TRBJ2-7; abundance: -; d_gene: TRBD2; v_gene: TRBV27; CDR3aa: CASSLGEGASYEQYF; CDR3nt: TGTGCCAGCAGTTTAGGGGAGGGCGCAAGCTACGAGCAGTACTTC
j_gene: TRBJ1-3; abundance: -; d_gene: TRBD1; v_gene: TRBV5-6; CDR3aa: CASSSTRQGNIGNTIYF; CDR3nt: TGTGCCAGCAGCTCTACTCGACAGGGGAACATAGGAAACACCATATATTTT
j_gene: TRBJ1-6; abundance: -; d_gene: -; v_gene: TRBV27; CDR3aa: CASSLLGSGPDRNSPLHF; CDR3nt: TGTGCCAGCAGTTTATTAGGTTCAGGGCCCGACCGAAATTCACCCCTCCACTTT
j_gene: TRBJ1-5; abundance: -; d_gene: -; v_gene: TRBV2; CDR3aa: CASTPAGAGDQPQHF; CDR3nt: TGTGCCAGCACCCCAGCGGGGGCGGGCGATCAGCCCCAGCATTTT